These 21 T cell receptor beta chains came from one sample sequenced in a study of T cells in localized non-small cell lung cancer. The protocol was immunoSEQ multiplex PCR, while the TCRdb copy is restricted to in-frame clones and leaves out a portion. The sample has approximately 28,000 clones, around 93% seen once. Sequenced material: peripheral blood, taken before any cancer treatment. All receptors come from a female donor of 60 years or more with stage I lung adenocarcinoma.

The rearrangement links TRBV11-2 to TRBJ1-1, with D perhaps TRBD1 (6 bases). Germline V CDR1 and CDR2: SGHAT, FQNNGV. CDR3 size: 15 residues. V lost 1 base and J lost 7, with 16 bases in between. CDR3 DNA sequence: TGTGCCAGCAGCTTAGCTCTACAGGGACAACTTGAAGCTTTCTTT. It yields the protein CASSLALQGQLEAFF.

The genes are TRBV29-1 and TRBJ2-5, with 10 bases identical to TRBD1. The trim removed 6 bases at V and 4 bases at J, leaving 2 bases unmatched. Looked up from germline, CDR1 is SQVTM and CDR2 is ANQGSEA. The CDR3 length is 12 residues. In DNA form, the CDR3 reads TGCAGCGTACGGACAGGGGGAGAGACCCAGTACTTC. Its protein product is CSVRTGGETQYF.

The chain is built from TRBV19 and TRBJ2-5; D perhaps matches TRBD2 (6 bases). Trimming shortened V by 6 bases and J by 2 bases, and 10 bases separated the two germline ends. The CDR3 sequence is 13 residues long. The germline gives CDR1 LNHDA, CDR2 SQIVND (reference sequence). This chain's CDR3 is CASRRRGQETQYF. DNA of the CDR3: TGTGCCAGTAGGAGGAGGGGACAAGAGACCCAGTACTTC.

The rearrangement links TRBV5-1 to TRBJ2-7; no clear D gene. CDR3 length: 14 amino acids. V gave up 1 base and J gave up 1 base, with 9 bases separating them. The germline V gene encodes CDR1 SGHRS and CDR2 YFSETQ. CDR3 residues: CASSLSTDSYEQYF. CDR3 in DNA: TGCGCCAGCAGCTTGTCGACGGATTCCTACGAGCAGTACTTC.

The chain employs TRBV9 and TRBJ2-6, with no clear D. Trimming removed 4 bases from V and 2 bases from J, with 4 bases in between. Germline CDR1 reads SGDLS; CDR2 reads YYNGEE. The CDR3 contains 13 residues. The chain's CDR3 is CASSPPGANVLTF. The CDR3 DNA follows: TGTGCCAGCAGCCCCCCTGGGGCCAACGTCCTGACTTTC.

The rearrangement links TRBV23-1 to TRBJ2-5; D perhaps matches TRBD2 (5 bases). TRBV23-1 is an open reading frame whose function is uncertain. V was pared by 0 bases and J by 4 bases, with 15 bases between. The CDR3 is 16 residues long. The CDR3 here is CASSQSRAALRETQYF. The CDR3 region has the DNA TGCGCCAGCAGTCAATCGAGGGCAGCCCTCCGAGAGACCCAGTACTTC.

This chain joins TRBV6-6 and TRBJ1-2, with 10 positions matching TRBD1. The CDR3 is made up of 15 amino acids. V lost 4 bases, J lost 8 bases, and 10 bases stayed unmatched. The germline V gene encodes CDR1 MNHNY and CDR2 SVGAGI (reference sequence). CDR3 sequence: CASSSEGQGVGGYTF. The CDR3 bases are TGTGCCAGCAGTTCGGAAGGACAGGGGGTAGGAGGCTACACCTTC.

The sample holds one count of this clone. The V call is TRBV10-3, the J call TRBJ2-5; 9 bases align to TRBD2. Germline CDR1 ENHRY, CDR2 SYGVKD. The V gene end was trimmed by 0 bases and the J gene end by 2 bases; junction bases not matched to a gene: 7. The CDR3 runs 17 residues. CDR3 DNA sequence: TGTGCCATCAGTGAGTCCACGACTAGCGGAAGGCAAGAGACCCAGTACTTC. This gives the protein CAISESTTSGRQETQYF.

The rearrangement uses TRBV5-1 and TRBJ2-1; 15 bases agree with TRBD2. The CDR3 contains 16 residues. Germline loops: CDR1 SGHRS, CDR2 YFSETQ. The junction had 1 base not matched to a gene; V was cut back by 2 bases and J by 4 bases. The CDR3 nucleotides are TGCGCCAGCAGCTTCGGGACTAGCGGGGGGTACAATGAGCAGTTCTTC. This translates into CASSFGTSGGYNEQFF.

The table lists this clone with a count of one. This chain uses TRBV11-2 with TRBJ1-5, with D possibly matching TRBD1 (6 bases). There are 13 residues in the CDR3. The V end lost 6 bases, the J end lost 7 bases, and 13 bases lay between the germline ends. CDR1 is SGHAT and CDR2 is FQNNGV in the germline V gene. For the CDR3, the DNA is TGTGCCAGCAGTTACAGCCAGGGGCAGCCCCAGCATTTT. Translating gives CASSYSQGQPQHF.

V is TRBV28 and J is TRBJ1-3, with a weak D call TRBD1 (6 bases). This CDR3 comprises 12 residues. CDR1 is MDHEN and CDR2 is SYDVKM in the germline V gene. Trimming stripped 6 bases from V and 6 bases from J, with 9 bases between. CDR3 amino acids: CASSQGKNTIYF. As DNA, the CDR3 is TGTGCCAGCAGCCAGGGGAAAAACACCATATATTTT.

The chain joins TRBV7-9 to TRBJ2-1; 8 bases are a match to TRBD2. The V gene's germline CDR1 is SEHNR and CDR2 FQNEAQ (reference sequence). The CDR3 is 15 amino acids. J lost 5 bases, V lost 8 bases, and 11 bases had no gene match. The CDR3 loop is CASSARGTRDNEQFF. The DNA of the CDR3 is TGTGCCAGCTCAGCCCGGGGGACTAGGGACAATGAGCAGTTCTTC.

This rearrangement joins TRBV5-4 to TRBJ1-6; maybe TRBD1 (5 bases). Germline CDR1 reads SGHNT; CDR2 reads YYREEE (reference sequence). The CDR3 is 16 residues long. V was cut by 5 bases and J by 5 bases, with 17 bases left in between. Here the CDR3 reads CASRLLQGTNNSPLHF. The CDR3 coding sequence is TGTGCCAGCAGGTTATTGCAGGGAACTAATAATTCACCCCTCCACTTT.

The chain combines TRBV5-1 with TRBJ1-5, with 8 bases fitting TRBD1. CDR1 and CDR2 from the germline V gene are SGHRS and YFSETQ. There are 15 residues in the CDR3. After removal of 2 bases from V and 5 bases from J, the junction contained 6 bases not matched to a gene. CDR3 sequence reads: CASSFTGGKDQPQHF. The CDR3 region has the DNA TGCGCCAGCAGCTTTACAGGGGGAAAGGATCAGCCCCAGCATTTT. Variable domain in full (rest from reference TRBV5-1 and TRBJ1-5): KAGVTQTPRYLIKTRGQQVTLSCSPISGHRSVSWYQQTPGQGLQFLFEYFSETQRNKGNFPGRFSGRQFSNSRSEMNVSTLELGDSALYLCASSFTGGKDQPQHFGDGTRLSIL.

The count of this clone is one. The rearrangement joins TRBV5-1 to TRBJ1-4; D unclear. The CDR3 loop spans 14 amino acids. Germline V gene data show CDR1 as SGHRS and CDR2 as YFSETQ. Trimming removed 0 bases from V and 1 base from J, with 4 bases in between. CDR3: CASSLVGTNEKLFF. The CDR3 region has the DNA TGCGCCAGCAGCTTGGTCGGAACTAATGAAAAACTGTTTTTT.

The rearrangement links TRBV2 to TRBJ2-5, with D possibly being TRBD2 (6 bases). The CDR3 runs 16 residues. The V end lost 5 bases, the J end lost 2 bases, and 18 bases lay between the germline ends. The germline V gene encodes CDR1 SNHLY and CDR2 FYNNEI. The CDR3 here is CASSFNLAVGQETQYF. The CDR3 nucleotides read TGTGCCAGCAGTTTCAATTTAGCGGTCGGGCAAGAGACCCAGTACTTC. Complete variable domain (other parts from reference TRBV2 and TRBJ2-5): EPEVTQTPSHQVTQMGQEVILRCVPISNHLYFYWYRQILGQKVEFLVSFYNNEISEKSEIFDDQFSVERPDGSNFTLKIRSTKLEDSAMYFCASSFNLAVGQETQYFGPGTRLLVL.

The chain has TRBV19 and TRBJ2-7, with TRBD1 identical over 7 bases. The length of the CDR3 is 15 residues. V gave up 6 bases and J gave up 8 bases; unmatched junction bases: 16. Per the germline V gene, CDR1 is LNHDA and CDR2 is SQIVND (reference sequence). The CDR3 region is CASSLTGAQLGKQYF. In DNA form, the CDR3 reads TGTGCCAGTAGCCTAACAGGGGCGCAACTAGGGAAGCAGTACTTC.

V is TRBV28 and J is TRBJ2-7; no clear D. The CDR3 is 11 residues long. CDR1 and CDR2 (germline): MDHEN, SYDVKM. V lost 2 bases to trimming and J lost 5 bases, with 4 bases between them. The CDR3 DNA is TGTGCCAGCAGTTTACTAGACGAGCAGTACTTC. This encodes CASSLLDEQYF.

V gene TRBV5-1 combines with J gene TRBJ2-2, with D possibly TRBD1 on 5 matching bases. CDR1 and CDR2 (germline): SGHRS, YFSETQ. V was shortened by 4 bases and J by 1 base, with 8 bases between the two germline ends. CDR3 size: 14 residues. The CDR3 reads CASSVQGNTGELFF. The CDR3 DNA reads as TGCGCCAGCAGCGTTCAGGGGAACACCGGGGAGCTGTTTTTT.

This clone was detected only a few times. The chain combines TRBV5-5 with TRBJ1-4; 7 bases fit TRBD1. CDR1 is SGHKS and CDR2 is YYEKEE in the germline V gene (reference sequence). This CDR3 is 16 amino acids long. V gave up 3 bases and J gave up 5 bases; unmatched junction bases: 10. The CDR3 is CASSWDSPRFNEKLFF. The CDR3 nucleotides are TGTGCCAGCAGCTGGGACAGCCCGAGGTTCAATGAAAAACTGTTTTTT.

The chain uses TRBV19 and TRBJ1-2, with D possibly TRBD1 on 5 matching bases. The CDR3 is 17 amino acids. Germline loops: CDR1 LNHDA, CDR2 SQIVND (reference sequence). V dropped 5 bases and J dropped 1 base, with 20 bases sitting between them. The CDR3 nucleotides are TGTGCCAGTAGTCCCACCCGCCAGGGACCGTTTAACTATGGCTACACCTTC. Its protein is CASSPTRQGPFNYGYTF.